There are a few counts of the clone carrying this T cell receptor (beta chain). The antigen remains undetermined. With the Oncomine TCR Beta short-read assay, DNA from cultured CD4+ T cells was sequenced. TCRdb reprocessed the PCR reads with MiXCR, giving one entry per CDR3 protein. The table lists 15,000 to 20,000 distinct CDR3 sequences, 45% to 60% of them singletons. These data originate in a study of vaccination and CD4 T cells after COVID-19. At the level of the study: Convalescent donors totaled six males and four females, including two who were Hispanic. Ranging from 14 to 241, the interval between dose two and post-vaccine sampling had a median of 72 days. Findings and limits, study-wide: The median SARS-CoV-2-reactive clonotype number increased from around 21 to 38, without statistical significance.

Treatment in this sample: roughly 10-day PBMC culture with coronavirus spike peptide pools or control peptides (ViraFEST assay). J was trimmed by 1 base and V by 4 bases; bases with no gene match: 16. Germline loops: CDR1 SNHLY, CDR2 FYNNEI. The CDR3 totals 20 residues. The rearrangement links TRBV2 to TRBJ1-5; 10 nucleotides line up with TRBD1. The sequence was collected from a human donor who had recovered from COVID-19. The sample in question was CD4+ T cells from blood, cultured in vitro, obtained before SARS-CoV-2 vaccination. The CDR3 DNA reads as TGTGCCAGCAGTGGCTCCGGGACAGGGGTACGGGTTATAAGCAATCAGCCCCAGCATTTT. Translated: CASSGSGTGVRVISNQPQHF.